These T cell receptor beta chains were read from a single sample in a study of blood T cell repertoires in COVID-19. Generated by immunoSEQ multiplex PCR, the TCRdb table keeps only in-frame clones and is missing some. Here the sample spans approximately 470,000 clones, 87% being singletons. The sequenced sample consisted of PBMCs or T cells enriched from blood (not recorded which). The receptors stem from a young woman who had recovered from COVID-19. Each CDR3 is given with its conserved first and last residue. Each record gives: J gene, clone size, V gene, D gene, CDR3 DNA, CDR3 protein. D genes are given only for firm matches. Size is omitted from some rows. Given values are once, few, many or a class for expanded clones.

j_call: TRBJ1-3
clone_size: NA
v_call: TRBV4-1
d_call: NA
cdr3_nt: TGCGCCAGCAGCCAAGGGAGGGCTGGAAACACCATATATTTT
cdr3_aa: CASSQGRAGNTIYF

j_call: TRBJ1-5
clone_size: once
v_call: TRBV19
d_call: TRBD1
cdr3_nt: TGTGCCAGTAGTACCCGACAGGGTGGCAATCAGCCCCAGCATTTT
cdr3_aa: CASSTRQGGNQPQHF

j_call: TRBJ1-6
clone_size: NA
v_call: TRBV5-8
d_call: TRBD1
cdr3_nt: TGTGCCAGCAGCCGTAGACAGGGCATACGGGGTAATTCACCCCTCCACTTT
cdr3_aa: CASSRRQGIRGNSPLHF

j_call: TRBJ1-2
clone_size: NA
v_call: TRBV28
d_call: TRBD1
cdr3_nt: TGTGCCAGCAGTCCGCGGGACAGGGGTAACTATGGCTACACCTTC
cdr3_aa: CASSPRDRGNYGYTF

j_call: TRBJ1-2
clone_size: once
v_call: TRBV24-1
d_call: NA
cdr3_nt: TGTGCCACCAGTGACTCCGTCGACAGCCCACGGACCTTC
cdr3_aa: CATSDSVDSPRTF

j_call: TRBJ1-4
clone_size: once
v_call: TRBV4-2
d_call: TRBD1
cdr3_nt: TGTGCCAGCAGCCCAGCCGCACAGGGGGCGAGGGAAAAACTGTTTTTT
cdr3_aa: CASSPAAQGAREKLFF

j_call: TRBJ1-2
clone_size: NA
v_call: TRBV2
d_call: TRBD1
cdr3_nt: TGTGCCAGTGGGGTTCCGGACAGGCTGTGGAATAATGGCTACACCTTC
cdr3_aa: CASGVPDRLWNNGYTF

j_call: TRBJ1-6
clone_size: NA
v_call: TRBV6-1
d_call: NA
cdr3_nt: TGTGCCAGCAGTGAACGCGGGGGTTCACCCCTCCACTTT
cdr3_aa: CASSERGGSPLHF

j_call: TRBJ2-1
clone_size: NA
v_call: TRBV2
d_call: TRBD1
cdr3_nt: TGTGCCAGCTCGGGACAGGGGTTGTACAATGAGCAGTTCTTC
cdr3_aa: CASSGQGLYNEQFF

j_call: TRBJ1-4
clone_size: NA
v_call: TRBV5-1
d_call: TRBD1
cdr3_nt: TGCGCCAGCAGCCACGGACAGGGTCTGAGTGAAAAACTGTTTTTT
cdr3_aa: CASSHGQGLSEKLFF

j_call: TRBJ1-4
clone_size: NA
v_call: TRBV30
d_call: NA
cdr3_nt: TGTGCCTGGAAGGTCTTCGGGGGGGAGGATGAAAAACTGTTTTTT
cdr3_aa: CAWKVFGGEDEKLFF

j_call: TRBJ2-5
clone_size: NA
v_call: TRBV7-2
d_call: NA
cdr3_nt: TGTGCCAGCAGGCTGAGCGGAGAGACCCAGTACTTC
cdr3_aa: CASRLSGETQYF

j_call: TRBJ2-1
clone_size: once
v_call: TRBV12-5
d_call: TRBD2
cdr3_nt: TGTGCTAGTGGTTTTAGACTAGCCGGTGTCCCAAACAATGAGCAGTTCTTC
cdr3_aa: CASGFRLAGVPNNEQFF

j_call: TRBJ2-1
clone_size: NA
v_call: TRBV5-4
d_call: TRBD2
cdr3_nt: TGTGCCAGCAGCCCGGGGGGTAGCGGGGGAGCTAGCTACAATGAGCAGTTCTTC
cdr3_aa: CASSPGGSGGASYNEQFF

j_call: TRBJ2-1
clone_size: NA
v_call: TRBV9
d_call: NA
cdr3_nt: TGTGCCAGCAGCGAAATCGGCTCCTACAATGAGCAGTTCTTC
cdr3_aa: CASSEIGSYNEQFF

j_call: TRBJ1-1
clone_size: NA
v_call: TRBV19
d_call: NA
cdr3_nt: TGTGCCAGTAGTGTAACAGGGATTTTGAACACTGAAGCTTTCTTT
cdr3_aa: CASSVTGILNTEAFF

j_call: TRBJ1-2
clone_size: NA
v_call: TRBV4-1
d_call: NA
cdr3_nt: TGCGCCAGCAGGCCCTCGGGGGGCGGTGCCTATGGCTACACCTTC
cdr3_aa: CASRPSGGGAYGYTF

j_call: TRBJ1-2
clone_size: NA
v_call: TRBV28
d_call: NA
cdr3_nt: TGTGCCAGCAGTTTTAGTTGGGGCTACACCTTC
cdr3_aa: CASSFSWGYTF

j_call: TRBJ1-1
clone_size: NA
v_call: TRBV12-3/TRBV12-4
d_call: TRBD1
cdr3_nt: TGTGCCAGCAGCCCCGGACAGGGGGAGCCCAGGGTCTTT
cdr3_aa: CASSPGQGEPRVF